This T cell receptor (beta chain) was documented in a study of cytomegalovirus exposure and HLA in healthy donors. Study observations and caveats: In a later analysis, several top co-occurrence clusters appeared linked to parvovirus B19, influenza, CMV and Epstein-Barr virus. According to a later analysis, most TCR beta chains associated with CMV appeared HLA-restricted. The study designated 150 or so TCR beta chains cytomegalovirus-associated. A later analysis associated some 16,000 TCR beta sequences with HLA alleles at a 0.05 false discovery rate.

Primers for the PCR totalled 60 Vbeta and 13 Jbeta. TCRdb keeps only in-frame clones here, not all; method: immunoSEQ multiplex PCR. This repertoire shows around 120,000 clones, around 10% found once; its top ten account for over 2.5%. This clone was counted a few times. As yet, its antigen is unknown. The CDR3 runs 17 residues. CDR1 is MGHRA, CDR2 YSYEKL, per germline. Trimming removed 0 bases from V and 4 bases from J; junction bases left unmatched: 10. This TCR derives from a man younger than 45 in good health and CMV-seronegative. The source material was PBMCs. This chain joins TRBV4-1 and TRBJ1-1, with 8 nucleotides matching TRBD1. The CDR3 DNA follows: TGCGCCAGCAGCCAAGAGCTACACAGGGGGGTGTTCACTGAAGCTTTCTTT. Its protein is CASSQELHRGVFTEAFF.